One and the same sample provided the 20 T cell receptor beta chains below, sequenced in a study of cytomegalovirus exposure and HLA in healthy donors. The PCR employed 60 Vbeta primers together with 13 Jbeta primers. Sequencing was performed with immunoSEQ multiplex PCR; in TCRdb, only in-frame clones are kept and a portion is missing. The sample holds 110,000 to 150,000 clones, approximately 68% seen once. Sample: PBMCs. The source of these receptors is a man in his 60s in good health and CMV-seronegative.

This chain links TRBV7-6 with TRBJ1-1; D gene uncertain. Germline V gives CDR1 SGHVS, CDR2 FNYEAQ. The CDR3 extends over 13 amino acids. V lost 1 base, J lost 7 bases, and 10 bases lay in between. As DNA, the CDR3 is TGTGCCAGCAGCTTAGACCTCGGTGGTGAAGCTTTCTTT. Its protein product is CASSLDLGGEAFF. The whole variable domain, remainder taken from reference TRBV7-6 and TRBJ1-1, is GAGVSQSPRYKVTKRGQDVALRCDPISGHVSLYWYRQALGQGPEFLTYFNYEAQQDKSGLPNDRFSAERPEGSISTLTIQRTEQRDSAMYRCASSLDLGGEAFFGQGTRLTVV.

This clone was picked up one time. V gene TRBV7-8 combines with J gene TRBJ2-7; 12 bases line up with TRBD2. The J segment lost 1 base and the V segment lost 6 bases, leaving 16 bases of the junction unmatched. The V gene's germline CDR1 is SGHVS and CDR2 FQNEAQ. There are 19 residues in the CDR3. CDR3 loop: CASSRPSGRVLGHSYEQYF. In DNA, the CDR3 is TGTGCCAGCAGTCGCCCTAGCGGGAGGGTTTTAGGCCATTCCTACGAGCAGTACTTC.

The chain combines TRBV30 with TRBJ2-3, with a weak D call TRBD2 (7 bases). CDR3 length: 14 residues. The germline V gene encodes CDR1 GTSNPN and CDR2 SVGIG (reference sequence). V gave up 0 bases and J gave up 6 bases, with 13 bases separating them. CDR3: CAWSVGGLGDTQYF. Written as DNA, the CDR3 is TGTGCCTGGAGTGTCGGGGGGCTCGGCGATACGCAGTATTTT.

The V gene is TRBV11-2, the J gene TRBJ2-7, with 9 nucleotides matching TRBD2. CDR3 size: 13 residues. Germline loops: CDR1 SGHAT, CDR2 FQNNGV. J was trimmed by 3 bases and V by 5 bases; bases with no gene match: 2. The CDR3 protein is CASSRTSDYEQYF. In nucleotides, the CDR3 is TGTGCCAGCAGCCGGACTAGCGACTACGAGCAGTACTTC.

The CDR3 DNA follows: TGTGCCATCAGTGAAGGGACTGCACCCCTCCACTTT. The encoded protein is CAISEGTAPLHF. The gene calls are TRBV10-3 and TRBJ1-6, with D perhaps matching TRBD1 (5 bases). The ends were cut back, 3 bases at V and 11 bases at J, with 8 bases in the middle. Looked up from germline, CDR1 is ENHRY and CDR2 is SYGVKD. The CDR3 has 12 amino acids.

This clone was detected only a few times. V and J are TRBV28 and TRBJ1-1, with 8 positions matching TRBD1. The CDR3 runs to 15 residues. After removal of 6 bases from V and 3 bases from J, the junction contained 9 bases not matched to a gene. CDR1 and CDR2 (germline): MDHEN, SYDVKM. Here the CDR3 reads CASSRTGMLYTEAFF. The CDR3 DNA sequence: TGTGCCAGCAGCAGGACAGGGATGTTGTACACTGAAGCTTTCTTT.

CDR3 loop: CASRSTEYGYTF. The CDR3 coding sequence is TGTGCCAGCAGGTCCACCGAGTATGGCTACACCTTC. The chain employs TRBV6-1 and TRBJ1-2; D gene unclear. The CDR3 is 12 amino acids. Germline CDR1 and CDR2: MNHNS and SASEGT. Deletions cut 6 bases from V and 5 bases from J, with 10 bases between.

This clone was seen only a few times. This rearrangement joins TRBV6-5 to TRBJ1-6; TRBD1 agrees at 9 bases. The V gene end was trimmed by 6 bases and the J gene end by 9 bases; junction bases not matched to a gene: 9. The CDR3 length is 15 residues. Germline CDR1 is MNHEY and CDR2 is SVGAGI. In DNA, the CDR3 is TGTGCCAGCAGCCCGGGACAGGGTTATGGTTCACCCCTCCACTTT. Translating it yields CASSPGQGYGSPLHF.

This clone was counted only a few times. This chain links TRBV6-5 with TRBJ1-4; the D gene is possibly TRBD1 (5 bases). Between the trimmed V and J ends, which lost 0 bases and 7 bases, there was a span of 12 bases. CDR1 and CDR2 (germline): MNHEY, SVGAGI. This CDR3 spans 15 amino acids. The CDR3 sequence is CASSYSGGSGEKLFF. CDR3 bases: TGTGCCAGCAGTTACTCCGGGGGGTCGGGTGAAAAACTGTTTTTT.

This clone showed up just a few times. This chain uses TRBV5-1 with TRBJ2-7; D not resolved. CDR1 SGHRS and CDR2 YFSETQ come from the germline V gene. The V and J ends lost 0 bases and 7 bases respectively, with 11 bases between them. The CDR3 totals 13 residues. CDR3 coding DNA: TGCGCCAGCAGCTTGGCCTTGGCAAAGGAGCAGTACTTC. This sequence encodes CASSLALAKEQYF.

V and J are TRBV6-1 and TRBJ1-5; the match to TRBD1 covers 10 bases. Germline-derived CDR1 and CDR2 are MNHNS and SASEGT. The junction had 10 bases not matched to a gene; V was cut back by 4 bases and J by 1 base. CDR3 length: 18 amino acids. The CDR3 DNA is TGTGCCAGCAGTGGACGGGACAGGGGAATGATAAGCAATCAGCCCCAGCATTTT. It codes for CASSGRDRGMISNQPQHF.

The rearrangement uses TRBV10-2 and TRBJ1-6; the match to TRBD1 covers 7 bases. Trimming took 4 bases from V and 7 from J; bases not matched to a gene: 4. Germline CDR1 and CDR2: WSHSY and SAAADI. The CDR3 runs to 14 residues. As DNA, the CDR3 is TGCGCCAGCAGTGGGGGGACAGCAAATTCACCCCTCCACTTT. The encoded protein is CASSGGTANSPLHF.

The J gene is TRBJ1-3, the V gene TRBV5-4; 9 bases agree with TRBD1. Germline loops: CDR1 SGHNT, CDR2 YYREEE (reference sequence). The junction had 6 bases not matched to a gene; V was cut back by 4 bases and J by 4 bases. The length of the CDR3 is 15 residues. CDR3 residues: CASSLPQGAGNTIYF. CDR3 in DNA: TGTGCCAGCAGCCTACCACAGGGGGCCGGAAACACCATATATTTT. Based on the CDR3 plus reference TRBV5-4 and TRBJ1-3, the full variable domain is ETGVTQSPTHLIKTRGQQVTLRCSSQSGHNTVSWYQQALGQGPQFIFQYYREEENGRGNFPPRFSGLQFPNYSSELNVNALELDDSALYLCASSLPQGAGNTIYFGEGSWLTVV.

The CDR3: CASSESKTGYSNEQFF. DNA of the CDR3: TGTGCCAGCAGTGAATCGAAGACAGGGTACAGCAATGAGCAGTTCTTC. The chain links TRBV25-1 to TRBJ2-1; TRBD1 aligns across 7 bases. CDR1 and CDR2 (germline): MGHDK, SYGVNS. The CDR3 has 16 amino acids. The J segment lost 6 bases and the V segment lost 1 base, leaving 9 bases of the junction unmatched. Combining the CDR3 with reference TRBV25-1 and TRBJ2-1 gives the whole variable domain EADIYQTPRYLVIGTGKKITLECSQTMGHDKMYWYQQDPGMELHLIHYSYGVNSTEKGDLSSESTVSRIRTEHFPLTLESARPSHTSQYLCASSESKTGYSNEQFFGPGTRLTVL.

The chain carries TRBV5-5 and TRBJ2-7; perhaps TRBD1 as D (5 bases). The CDR3 totals 15 residues. V was pared by 0 bases and J by 4 bases, with 14 bases between. CDR1 SGHKS and CDR2 YYEKEE come from the germline V gene (reference sequence). The CDR3 DNA is TGTGCCAGCAGCTTGGTATTAGGGCAGGGATACGAGCAGTACTTC. Residues: CASSLVLGQGYEQYF.

The chain employs TRBV2 and TRBJ2-3; D remains ambiguous. This CDR3 region has 15 residues. Germline assignment: CDR1 SNHLY and CDR2 FYNNEI. V gave up 4 bases and J gave up 4 bases, with 15 bases separating them. The CDR3 reads CASSGASTLADTQYF. The DNA for the CDR3 is TGTGCCAGCAGTGGGGCCTCAACCCTGGCAGATACGCAGTATTTT.

This clone showed up just a few times. The CDR3 protein is CASSANNQETQYF. The CDR3 DNA follows: TGTGCCAGCAGTGCGAACAACCAAGAGACCCAGTACTTC. The chain uses TRBV2 and TRBJ2-5, with D unclear. CDR1 and CDR2 from the germline V gene are SNHLY and FYNNEI. CDR3 length: 13 amino acids. Trimming cost V 4 bases and J 0 bases, with 6 bases left between them.

The chain is built from TRBV30 and TRBJ1-5; 7 bases are a match to TRBD1. With 3 bases clipped from V and 1 base from J, the junction kept 6 bases outside the gene matches. The CDR3 has 15 amino acids. CDR1 is GTSNPN, CDR2 SVGIG, per germline (reference sequence). CDR3 coding DNA: TGTGCCTGGAGCGAGGGACAGATAAGCAATCAGCCCCAGCATTTT. Residues: CAWSEGQISNQPQHF.

The J gene is TRBJ2-2, the V gene TRBV5-1; D is unclear. V lost 2 bases and J 3 bases, leaving 11 bases between the germline ends. The CDR3 runs to 15 residues. Germline CDR1 SGHRS, CDR2 YFSETQ. CDR3 bases: TGCGCCAGCAGCTTCCCCGACATGGACACCGGGGAGCTGTTTTTT. This codes for CASSFPDMDTGELFF. Supplemented by reference TRBV5-1 and TRBJ2-2, the full variable domain reads KAGVTQTPRYLIKTRGQQVTLSCSPISGHRSVSWYQQTPGQGLQFLFEYFSETQRNKGNFPGRFSGRQFSNSRSEMNVSTLELGDSALYLCASSFPDMDTGELFFGEGSRLTVL.

The chain carries TRBV11-2 and TRBJ2-1; 7 bases agree with TRBD1. The CDR3 length is 13 residues. Per the germline V gene, CDR1 is SGHAT and CDR2 is FQNNGV. Trimming cost V 5 bases and J 7 bases; bases outside gene matches: 5. This CDR3 is CASSRQGTNEQFF. In DNA form, the CDR3 reads TGTGCCAGCAGCCGACAGGGTACAAATGAGCAGTTCTTC. Drawing the rest from reference TRBV11-2 and TRBJ2-1, the complete variable domain is EAGVAQSPRYKIIEKRQSVAFWCNPISGHATLYWYQQILGQGPKLLIQFQNNGVVDDSQLPKDRFSAERLKGVDSTLKIQPAKLEDSAVYLCASSRQGTNEQFFGPGTRLTVL.